This T cell receptor (beta chain) was captured by sequencing in a study of T cells expressing NK-cell markers. Study summary: TCR beta repertoires came from sorted CD3+CD56+NKG2C+, CD3+CD56+NKG2C- and CD3+CD56-NKG2C+ T cells.

One entry per CDR3 protein, without DNA, is what TCRdb gives after re-calling the 5' RACE reads. The sample has a few hundred thousand distinct CDR3 sequences; the top ten hold under 4.5%. CDR3 length equals 14 residues. The TCR sequence derives from a man aged 18 to 35 in good health. The V gene is TRBV12-3 or TRBV12-4, the J gene TRBJ1-3; the TCRdb D gene call, TRBD1, has no DNA to confirm it. What was sequenced was blood T cells: a sorted CD56 or NKG2C T cell subset, CD4+ or CD8+ T cells, or bulk PBMC T cells (not recorded which). CDR3 sequence: CASSKRDGGNTIYF.